These 32 T cell receptor beta chains share one sample of origin, sequenced in a study of CD8+CD57+ T cells in acquired aplastic anemia. Template material for TCR beta VDJ and CDR3 profiling consisted of genomic DNA. TCRdb reprocessed the reads via MiXCR and lists one record per CDR3 protein. The sample carries about 190,000 distinct CDR3 sequences, roughly half recorded once. CD8+CD57+ cell expansion had been shown by flow cytometry in patients chosen for sequencing. Sequencing was performed on sorted CD4+, CD8+, or CD8+CD57+ T cells (not recorded which) from PBMCs. Receptors were obtained from a human donor with aplastic anemia.

This sequence joins TRBV24-1 and TRBJ2-5, with TRBD2 matching over 9 bases. Germline loops: CDR1 KGHDR, CDR2 SFDVKD. Trimming removed 4 bases from V and 5 bases from J; junction bases left unmatched: 7. This CDR3 has 15 amino acids. The CDR3 DNA reads as TGTGCCACCAGTGAAGGCGGGACTAGCAGCGAGACCCAGTACTTC. This codes for CATSEGGTSSETQYF.

The chain employs TRBV6-1 and TRBJ2-7; no reliable D call. The CDR3 contains 15 residues. The germline CDR1 and CDR2 sequences are MNHNS and SASEGT. V dropped 4 bases and J dropped 6 bases, with 19 bases sitting between them. This chain's CDR3 is CASSASPTISPEQYF. Here the CDR3 DNA reads TGTGCCAGCAGTGCTTCCCCTACGATTAGCCCCGAGCAGTACTTC.

This clonotype was picked up a small number of times. This may be a read error: a much more frequent sequence differs by one nucleotide. This rearrangement joins TRBV20-1 to TRBJ1-1; 7 nucleotides match TRBD1. This CDR3 region has 15 residues. Germline V gene lookup returns CDR1 DFQATT and CDR2 SNEGSKA (reference sequence). The CDR3 protein is CSARGGGGSRTGAFF. The CDR3 DNA sequence: TGCAGTGCTCGGGGAGGAGGGGGCTCTAGGACTGGAGCTTTCTTT.

This clonotype was observed a few times. The chain combines TRBV10-3 with TRBJ2-1; D remains ambiguous. Germline CDR1 ENHRY, CDR2 SYGVKD. The CDR3 runs to 14 residues. Trimming took off 2 bases at V and 9 bases at J, with 14 bases between the two ends. The CDR3 DNA is TGTGCCATCAGTGAGGTGGGTCACTTGGGTGAGCAGTTCTTC. It specifies CAISEVGHLGEQFF.

J is TRBJ2-7 and V is TRBV10-3; TRBD2 matches at 9 bases. The CDR3 is 15 amino acids. With V trimmed by 6 bases and J by 9 bases, 15 bases remained unmatched. Germline-derived CDR1 and CDR2 are ENHRY and SYGVKD. CDR3 bases: TGTGCCATCAGGACCTATAGCGGGAGTGGTTCGGTGCAGTACTTC. Its protein is CAIRTYSGSGSVQYF.

The CDR3 DNA follows: TGTGCCAGTAGTATTGGGGCAGGGATGAACACTGAAGCTTTCTTT. This gives the protein CASSIGAGMNTEAFF. This sequence joins TRBV19 and TRBJ1-1; the D gene is possibly TRBD1 (5 bases). CDR3 length: 15 residues. CDR1 is LNHDA and CDR2 is SQIVND in the germline V gene (reference sequence). The ends were cut back, 3 bases at V and 0 bases at J, with 11 bases in the middle.

This clonotype was detected many times. The chain joins TRBV11-3 to TRBJ2-7, with 7 bases fitting TRBD1. V shed 5 bases and J 7 bases; nucleotides not matched to a gene: 14. CDR1 is SGHNT and CDR2 is YENEEA in the germline V gene. The CDR3 consists of 15 residues. For the CDR3, the DNA is TGTGCCAGCAGCCCGAGACAGGGTGATGCTACGGAGCAGTACTTC. Amino acids: CASSPRQGDATEQYF.

Concerning this clonotype: A much larger clone lies a single base off, so this may be a read error. The chain uses TRBV3-1 and TRBJ1-6; TRBD1 aligns across 8 bases. Germline CDR1 reads LGHDT; CDR2 reads YNNKEL (reference sequence). The CDR3 length is 15 residues. V lost 1 base to trimming and J lost 6 bases; unmatched junction nucleotides: 2. CDR3 amino acids: CASSQAGTGNSPLHF. The CDR3 nucleotides read TGTGCCAGCAGCCAAGCTGGGACAGGTAATTCACCCCTCCACTTT.

The chain uses TRBV19 and TRBJ2-6, with D possibly TRBD1 on 5 matching bases. The germline CDR1 and CDR2 sequences are LNHDA and SQIVND (reference sequence). V shed 1 base and J shed 3 bases, with 13 bases lying between them. The CDR3 spans 17 residues. The CDR3 sequence is CASSIAYSRDGANVLTF. The DNA of the CDR3 is TGTGCCAGTAGTATAGCGTACTCCAGGGATGGGGCCAACGTCCTGACTTTC. Drawing the rest from reference TRBV19 and TRBJ2-6, the complete variable domain is DGGITQSPKYLFRKEGQNVTLSCEQNLNHDAMYWYRQDPGQGLRLIYYSQIVNDFQKGDIAEGYSVSREKKESFPLTVTSAQKNPTAFYLCASSIAYSRDGANVLTFGAGSRLTVL.

Remarks on this clonotype: A much more abundant neighbour one base away suggests this may be a read error. The chain carries TRBV12-3 or TRBV12-4 and TRBJ2-5, with 7 bases fitting TRBD1. CDR3 length: 13 amino acids. V shed 9 bases, J shed 5 bases, and the junction held 9 bases outside the gene matches. CDR3 DNA sequence: TGTGCCAGTACCCCGACAGGGCGCGAGACCCAGTACTTC. This codes for CASTPTGRETQYF.

Regarding this clonotype: The final CDR3 position lacks the conserved phenylalanine or tryptophan, pointing to a likely read error. The chain couples TRBV18 to TRBJ2-3; 7 nucleotides align to TRBD1. After removal of 6 bases from V and 3 bases from J, the junction contained 6 bases not matched to a gene. Germline assignment: CDR1 KGHSH and CDR2 LQKENI. The CDR3 is 14 residues long. CDR3 in amino acids: CASSFGQETDTQYC. The DNA for the CDR3 is TGTGCCAGCTCGTTCGGACAGGAAACAGATACGCAGTATTGT.

The chain employs TRBV2 and TRBJ1-1, with 7 bases fitting TRBD1. With 3 bases clipped from V and 3 bases from J, the junction kept 4 bases outside the gene matches. Looked up from germline, CDR1 is SNHLY and CDR2 is FYNNEI. This CDR3 contains 14 residues. CDR3 amino acids: CASSEPGQYTEAFF. Written as DNA, the CDR3 is TGTGCCAGCAGTGAGCCGGGACAGTACACTGAAGCTTTCTTT. Full variable domain (remainder filled in from reference TRBV2 and TRBJ1-1): EPEVTQTPSHQVTQMGQEVILRCVPISNHLYFYWYRQILGQKVEFLVSFYNNEISEKSEIFDDQFSVERPDGSNFTLKIRSTKLEDSAMYFCASSEPGQYTEAFFGQGTRLTVV.

Ten or more counts support this clonotype. The chain combines TRBV29-1 with TRBJ1-2; D not resolved. CDR1 is SQVTM, CDR2 ANQGSEA, per germline. This CDR3 spans 13 amino acids. Deletions cut 7 bases from V and 8 bases from J, with 20 bases between. The CDR3 DNA reads as TGCAGCGGTGGGATCAGCCGGAGCGGAGGCTACACCTTC. This encodes CSGGISRSGGYTF.

The chain recombines TRBV10-1 with TRBJ2-6; TRBD1 matches at 12 bases. Germline V CDR1 and CDR2: WNHNN, SYGVQD (reference sequence). The V and J ends lost 3 bases and 0 bases, in that order; junction bases with no gene match: 3. The CDR3 spans 18 residues. The CDR3 protein is CASSEGTGGLSGANVLTF. In nucleotides, the CDR3 is TGCGCCAGCAGTGAAGGGACAGGGGGCCTCTCTGGGGCCAACGTCCTGACTTTC.

The gene calls are TRBV2 and TRBJ2-3; TRBD2 matches at 14 bases. V gave up 2 bases and J gave up 4 bases; unmatched junction bases: 11. The CDR3 is 19 residues long. Germline loops: CDR1 SNHLY, CDR2 FYNNEI. This CDR3 is CASSEPGLAGVGGADTQYF. DNA of the CDR3: TGTGCCAGCAGTGAACCGGGACTAGCGGGAGTTGGGGGGGCAGATACGCAGTATTTT.

CDR3 amino acids: CASSQAGGAGNTIYF. The CDR3 DNA follows: TGTGCCAGCAGCCAAGCGGGGGGGGCTGGAAACACCATATATTTT. V gene TRBV3-1 combines with J gene TRBJ1-3; the D gene is possibly TRBD1 (5 bases). The CDR3 is 15 amino acids. CDR1 and CDR2 (germline): LGHDT, YNNKEL (reference sequence). Between the trimmed V and J ends, which lost 1 base and 2 bases, there was a span of 9 bases. The entire variable domain, with the rest obtained from reference TRBV3-1 and TRBJ1-3, is as follows: DTAVSQTPKYLVTQMGNDKSIKCEQNLGHDTMYWYKQDSKKFLKIMFSYNNKELIINETVPNRFSPKSPDKAHLNLHINSLELGDSAVYFCASSQAGGAGNTIYFGEGSWLTVV.

This clonotype was observed a handful of times. The gene calls are TRBV4-1 and TRBJ1-2; D is perhaps TRBD1 (6 bases). This CDR3 has 14 residues. V was cut by 2 bases and J by 8 bases, with 15 bases left in between. In germline, CDR1 is MGHRA, CDR2 YSYEKL. This chain's CDR3 is CASSQTRGSWGYTF. Here the CDR3 DNA reads TGCGCCAGCAGCCAAACGAGGGGGAGTTGGGGCTACACCTTC.

The chain couples TRBV19 to TRBJ2-1, with D possibly matching TRBD1 (7 bases). Germline assignment: CDR1 LNHDA and CDR2 SQIVND (reference sequence). This CDR3 comprises 14 residues. Trimming took off 2 bases at V and 6 bases at J, with 11 bases between the two ends. CDR3 DNA: TGTGCCAGTAGTATACCAGGGGGAGGCAATGAGCAGTTCTTC. It yields the protein CASSIPGGGNEQFF.

The CDR3 region is CASSKRTGSPLHF. The CDR3 DNA is TGTGCCAGCAGCAAGAGGACAGGCTCACCCCTCCACTTT. V is TRBV7-2 and J is TRBJ1-6, with 7 bases matching TRBD1. The CDR3 is 13 residues long. Unmatched junction bases numbered 5, after V lost 5 bases and J lost 10 bases. From germline, CDR1 is SGHTA and CDR2 FQGNSA.

This clonotype was seen ten or more times. V and J are TRBV12-3 or TRBV12-4 and TRBJ1-1; unclear D gene. V lost 2 bases, J lost 0 bases, and 7 bases lay in between. The CDR3 totals 14 residues. CDR3 region: CASSLLLLNTEAFF. In DNA form, the CDR3 reads TGTGCCAGCAGTTTACTACTCCTGAACACTGAAGCTTTCTTT.

This clonotype was counted only a few times. The chain joins TRBV19 to TRBJ2-1; D gene ambiguous. Per the germline V gene, CDR1 is LNHDA and CDR2 is SQIVND (reference sequence). CDR3 length: 13 residues. Trimming took off 5 bases at V and 8 bases at J, with 13 bases between the two ends. CDR3 in DNA: TGTGCCAGTAGTGCCGCTAGGATCGATGAGCAGTTCTTC. Translation: CASSAARIDEQFF.

This clonotype has just a few counts. The chain employs TRBV29-1 and TRBJ1-2; 10 nucleotides match TRBD1. CDR3 size: 14 residues. The germline V gene has CDR1 SQVTM and CDR2 ANQGSEA. V shed 6 bases and J 5 bases; nucleotides not matched to a gene: 9. The CDR3 spells CSVGAGTGDYGYTF. Here the CDR3 DNA reads TGCAGCGTGGGTGCCGGGACAGGGGATTATGGCTACACCTTC.

CDR3 sequence (DNA): TGCAGTGCTGACTCACCGGGACGGGAATCCTACGAGCAGTACTTC. It translates to CSADSPGRESYEQYF. J is TRBJ2-7 and V is TRBV20-1; the D gene could be TRBD1 or TRBD2 (5 bases each). Germline CDR1 DFQATT, CDR2 SNEGSKA (reference sequence). CDR3 length equals 15 residues. V was pared by 5 bases and J by 1 base, with 18 bases between.

The chain has TRBV20-1 and TRBJ2-1, with a possible D match to TRBD2 (7 bases). The germline V gene has CDR1 DFQATT and CDR2 SNEGSKA (reference sequence). This CDR3 contains 12 residues. V dropped 1 base and J dropped 12 bases, with 13 bases sitting between them. The CDR3 region has the DNA TGCAGTGCTAGAGTGGGGGGGCTTGGGCAGTTCTTC. This translates into CSARVGGLGQFF.

This chain uses TRBV6-4 with TRBJ2-7; the match to TRBD2 covers 11 bases. Germline loops: CDR1 MRHNA, CDR2 SNTAGT. The CDR3 spans 14 residues. Unmatched junction bases numbered 6, after V lost 6 bases and J lost 5 bases. The CDR3 region has the DNA TGTGCCAGCAGGAATAGCGGGAGGGCCCACGAGCAGTACTTC. This translates into CASRNSGRAHEQYF.

This chain links TRBV11-2 with TRBJ2-1; tentatively, D is TRBD2 (5 bases). CDR3 length: 17 amino acids. Trimming removed 2 bases at V and 0 bases at J, with 14 bases between. CDR1 is SGHAT, CDR2 FQNNGV, per germline. The CDR3 here is CASSLNRSSGSYNEQFF. CDR3 in DNA: TGTGCCAGCAGCTTAAATCGATCCAGCGGCTCCTACAATGAGCAGTTCTTC.

The table lists this clonotype with a few counts. The chain recombines TRBV18 with TRBJ1-1, with 7 positions matching TRBD1. This CDR3 has 13 amino acids. Germline V gene data show CDR1 as KGHSH and CDR2 as LQKENI. V trimming: 6 bases; J trimming: 6 bases; junction bases outside the gene matches: 7. The CDR3 sequence: CASSPTGVAEAFF. Here the CDR3 DNA reads TGTGCCAGCTCGCCAACAGGGGTAGCTGAAGCTTTCTTT.

The rearrangement joins TRBV20-1 to TRBJ2-7; D perhaps matches TRBD2 (5 bases). Germline CDR1 and CDR2: DFQATT and SNEGSKA (reference sequence). V gave up 6 bases and J gave up 6 bases, with 24 bases separating them. This CDR3 has 15 amino acids. The DNA for the CDR3 is TGCAGTGCCGTCTCGCCCTCGAGGGCCAAGGTCGAGCAGTACTTC. This codes for CSAVSPSRAKVEQYF.

This chain connects TRBV6-4 to TRBJ2-6; 9 nucleotides line up with TRBD1. The germline V gene encodes CDR1 MRHNA and CDR2 SNTAGT. V lost 2 bases and J lost 2; bases outside the gene matches: 1. The CDR3 is 16 amino acids. This CDR3 is CASSDTGGAGANVLTF. The DNA of the CDR3 is TGTGCCAGCAGTGACACAGGGGGCGCTGGGGCCAACGTCCTGACTTTC.

The CDR3 here is CSAIFSAVGNTIYF. In DNA form, the CDR3 reads TGCAGCGCCATTTTCTCGGCGGTTGGAAACACCATATATTTT. The rearrangement uses TRBV29-1 and TRBJ1-3, with no clear D. Trimming stripped 7 bases from V and 3 bases from J, with 16 bases between. Per the germline V gene, CDR1 is SQVTM and CDR2 is ANQGSEA. CDR3 length: 14 amino acids.

This clonotype was recorded many times. The chain combines TRBV20-1 with TRBJ1-4; D remains unclear. Trimming pared 3 bases from V and 2 bases from J, leaving 7 bases between. Germline CDR1 reads DFQATT; CDR2 reads SNEGSKA (reference sequence). The CDR3 loop spans 13 amino acids. In DNA form, the CDR3 reads TGCAGTGCTAGGCCCGAGACTAATGAAAAACTGTTTTTT. It translates to CSARPETNEKLFF.

On this clonotype itself: The conserved closing phenylalanine or tryptophan is absent in this CDR3, likely reflecting a read error. No DNA is shown, since the ends of the CDR3 on it are uncertain; the CDR3 is the one TCRdb lists. J is TRBJ2-5 and V is TRBV24-1; the D call TRBD1 from the table was never checked on the DNA. Per germline, CDR1 KGHDR and CDR2 SFDVKD. A total of 9 residues make up the CDR3, ends included. The CDR3 reads CATSDSQGN.